Each of the 12 T cell receptor beta chains below was sequenced from the same sample in a study of glioma-infiltrating T cells after dendritic cell vaccination. The method was immunoSEQ multiplex PCR; TCRdb's version includes in-frame clones alone and lacks a portion of them. The sample has approximately 50,000 clones; over 65% are singletons. Time point defined: after dendritic cell vaccination, including at tumor progression/relapse. The sequences come from blood, collected after dendritic cell vaccination. Receptors originate from a human donor with glioblastoma.

The V and J genes are TRBV11-3 and TRBJ1-3; D is perhaps TRBD1 (5 bases). The V gene lost 3 bases and the J gene lost 0 bases, with 9 bases spanning the gap. The germline V gene has CDR1 SGHNT and CDR2 YENEEA. CDR3 size: 15 residues. The CDR3 reads CASSLTASSGNTIYF. Here the CDR3 DNA reads TGTGCCAGCAGCTTGACAGCGAGCTCTGGAAACACCATATATTTT. Filled out from reference TRBV11-3 and TRBJ1-3, the complete variable domain reads EAGVVQSPRYKIIEKKQPVAFWCNPISGHNTLYWYLQNLGQGPELLIRYENEEAVDDSQLPKDRFSAERLKGVDSTLKIQPAELGDSAVYLCASSLTASSGNTIYFGEGSWLTVV.

This clone appeared a single time. J is TRBJ1-2 and V is TRBV7-9; 8 positions match TRBD1. Germline CDR1 SEHNR, CDR2 FQNEAQ (reference sequence). The CDR3 extends over 17 amino acids. V lost 5 bases to trimming and J lost 7 bases; unmatched junction nucleotides: 18. CDR3 coding DNA: TGTGCCAGCAGCACCAGTTATGCGTCGGGACAGGAGGGTGGCTACACCTTC. Translated: CASSTSYASGQEGGYTF.

The chain employs TRBV30 and TRBJ2-3, with D maybe TRBD2 (6 bases). The V end lost 1 base, the J end lost 4 bases, and 15 bases lay between the germline ends. The CDR3 consists of 15 residues. Germline lookup yields CDR1 GTSNPN and CDR2 SVGIG (reference sequence). For the CDR3, the DNA is TGTGCCTGGAGTGACGAAGCGAGGAGGGCAGATACGCAGTATTTT. Its translation: CAWSDEARRADTQYF.

The CDR3 region has the DNA TGTGCCAGCAGCCAAGTAGGTAGCAGCACAGATACGCAGTATTTT. Translated, it gives CASSQVGSSTDTQYF. This sequence joins TRBV4-2 and TRBJ2-3; D gene uncertain. Germline CDR1 reads LGHNA; CDR2 reads YNFKEQ. This CDR3 is built from 15 residues. The V and J ends lost 1 base and 0 bases respectively, with 8 bases between them.

This clone was observed once. J is TRBJ1-1 and V is TRBV7-3; 10 bases agree with TRBD1. Per the germline V gene, CDR1 is SGHTA and CDR2 is FQGTGA. The CDR3 extends over 15 amino acids. With V trimmed by 5 bases and J by 10 bases, 13 bases remained unmatched. In nucleotides, the CDR3 is TGTGCCAGCAGCCGGCGGGGACAGGGGTTGAAGGGAGCTTTCTTT. This translates into CASSRRGQGLKGAFF.

V gene TRBV5-1 combines with J gene TRBJ1-1; maybe TRBD1 (5 bases). Germline V CDR1 and CDR2: SGHRS, YFSETQ. Trimming left V 4 bases short and J 1 base short, with 8 bases between. This CDR3 spans 13 amino acids. CDR3 sequence reads: CASSPRENTEAFF. CDR3 bases: TGCGCCAGCAGCCCCAGGGAGAACACTGAAGCTTTCTTT.

The chain recombines TRBV6-5 with TRBJ2-2, with a tentative D call TRBD2 (6 bases). V was shortened by 5 bases and J by 5 bases, with 12 bases between the two germline ends. Germline CDR1 is MNHEY and CDR2 is SVGAGI. This CDR3 has 14 residues. CDR3 DNA sequence: TGTGCCAGCAGTAAAGGTCGGGGGACCGGGGAGCTGTTTTTT. This gives the protein CASSKGRGTGELFF.

The chain carries TRBV5-6 and TRBJ1-3; D might be TRBD1 (6 bases). Germline CDR1 reads SGHDT; CDR2 reads YYEEEE. The V end lost 3 bases, the J end lost 0 bases, and 10 bases lay between the germline ends. The CDR3 extends over 15 amino acids. The CDR3 DNA reads TGTGCCAGCAGCTCCCCGACAGGCTCTGGAAACACCATATATTTT. Its protein is CASSSPTGSGNTIYF.

The chain couples TRBV27 to TRBJ2-1, with D possibly being TRBD1 (5 bases). Germline-derived CDR1 and CDR2 are MNHEY and SMNVEV (reference sequence). V was clipped by 2 bases and J by 1 base, with 15 bases between them. The CDR3 spans 17 residues. The CDR3 here is CASSLRLVQGSYNEQFF. In nucleotides, the CDR3 is TGTGCCAGCAGTTTACGCCTCGTCCAGGGTTCCTACAATGAGCAGTTCTTC.

The chain combines TRBV5-6 with TRBJ1-2; D is ambiguous. Trimming shortened V by 4 bases and J by 2 bases, and 15 bases separated the two germline ends. The CDR3 length is 15 residues. CDR1 and CDR2 from the germline V gene are SGHDT and YYEEEE. The DNA for the CDR3 is TGTGCCAGCAGCCCCCTCGGTACAGTCAACTATGGCTACACCTTC. It codes for CASSPLGTVNYGYTF.

The chain carries TRBV5-1 and TRBJ2-1, with D possibly being TRBD2 (6 bases). Germline CDR1 SGHRS, CDR2 YFSETQ. V lost 1 base and J lost 0, with 8 bases in between. The CDR3 runs 15 residues. CDR3 sequence (DNA): TGCGCCAGCAGCTTGACGCGGGGCTCCTACAATGAGCAGTTCTTC. As protein: CASSLTRGSYNEQFF.

CDR3 sequence (DNA): TGTGCCAGCAGTGATCTCGGCAGGGGGTACGAGCAGTACTTC. This codes for CASSDLGRGYEQYF. The gene calls are TRBV6-1 and TRBJ2-7; 7 bases are a match to TRBD1. The V and J ends lost 3 bases and 4 bases, in that order; junction bases with no gene match: 6. The CDR3 runs 14 residues. Germline loops: CDR1 MNHNS, CDR2 SASEGT.